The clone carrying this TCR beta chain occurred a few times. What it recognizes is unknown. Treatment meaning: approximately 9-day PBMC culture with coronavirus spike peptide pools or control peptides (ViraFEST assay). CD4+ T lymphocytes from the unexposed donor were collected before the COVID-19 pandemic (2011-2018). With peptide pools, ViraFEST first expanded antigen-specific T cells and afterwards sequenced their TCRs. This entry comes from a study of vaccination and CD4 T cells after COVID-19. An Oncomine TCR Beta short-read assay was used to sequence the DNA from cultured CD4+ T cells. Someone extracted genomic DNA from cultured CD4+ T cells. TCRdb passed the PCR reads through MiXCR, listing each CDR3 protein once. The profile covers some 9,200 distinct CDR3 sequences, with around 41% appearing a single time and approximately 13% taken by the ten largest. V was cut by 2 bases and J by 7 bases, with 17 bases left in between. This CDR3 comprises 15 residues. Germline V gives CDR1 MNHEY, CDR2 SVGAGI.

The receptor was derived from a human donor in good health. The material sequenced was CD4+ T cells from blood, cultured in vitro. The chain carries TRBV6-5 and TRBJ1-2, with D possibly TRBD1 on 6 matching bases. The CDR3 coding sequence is TGTGCCAGCAGTTACAGGTCCACGGGGGGCTTTGGCTACACCTTC. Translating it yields CASSYRSTGGFGYTF.